Here is one TCR beta chain with its context. Its antigen is not known. CDR1 is SGHTA and CDR2 is FQGNSA in the germline V gene. This CDR3 has 14 amino acids. Losses at the gene ends were 5 bases for V and 2 bases for J; bases not matched to a gene: 5. This sample was taken from a study of T cells in tuberculosis. About the study: A South African cohort included IGRA-negative adolescents, latently infected IGRA-positive adolescents and adults with active tuberculosis. Study findings and constraints: GEM motif frequencies gave approximately 70% accuracy; the GMM repertoire gave about 86%. Shorter CDR3-alpha in active tuberculosis partly drove smaller distances.

Using immunoSEQ multiplex PCR, the repertoire was profiled, and TCRdb retains in-frame clones only, with some absent. Of about 24,000 clones detected, roughly 96% appear once; the ten largest clones hold about 9.8%. The rearrangement uses TRBV7-2 and TRBJ2-7, with TRBD1 identical over 8 bases. The receptor was derived from a donor aged 10-29 years with latent tuberculosis or without tuberculosis infection. The specimen sequenced was PBMCs. CDR3 bases: TGTGCCAGCAGCCTGGGGACAGGTACCTACGAGCAGTACGTC. It specifies CASSLGTGTYEQYV.